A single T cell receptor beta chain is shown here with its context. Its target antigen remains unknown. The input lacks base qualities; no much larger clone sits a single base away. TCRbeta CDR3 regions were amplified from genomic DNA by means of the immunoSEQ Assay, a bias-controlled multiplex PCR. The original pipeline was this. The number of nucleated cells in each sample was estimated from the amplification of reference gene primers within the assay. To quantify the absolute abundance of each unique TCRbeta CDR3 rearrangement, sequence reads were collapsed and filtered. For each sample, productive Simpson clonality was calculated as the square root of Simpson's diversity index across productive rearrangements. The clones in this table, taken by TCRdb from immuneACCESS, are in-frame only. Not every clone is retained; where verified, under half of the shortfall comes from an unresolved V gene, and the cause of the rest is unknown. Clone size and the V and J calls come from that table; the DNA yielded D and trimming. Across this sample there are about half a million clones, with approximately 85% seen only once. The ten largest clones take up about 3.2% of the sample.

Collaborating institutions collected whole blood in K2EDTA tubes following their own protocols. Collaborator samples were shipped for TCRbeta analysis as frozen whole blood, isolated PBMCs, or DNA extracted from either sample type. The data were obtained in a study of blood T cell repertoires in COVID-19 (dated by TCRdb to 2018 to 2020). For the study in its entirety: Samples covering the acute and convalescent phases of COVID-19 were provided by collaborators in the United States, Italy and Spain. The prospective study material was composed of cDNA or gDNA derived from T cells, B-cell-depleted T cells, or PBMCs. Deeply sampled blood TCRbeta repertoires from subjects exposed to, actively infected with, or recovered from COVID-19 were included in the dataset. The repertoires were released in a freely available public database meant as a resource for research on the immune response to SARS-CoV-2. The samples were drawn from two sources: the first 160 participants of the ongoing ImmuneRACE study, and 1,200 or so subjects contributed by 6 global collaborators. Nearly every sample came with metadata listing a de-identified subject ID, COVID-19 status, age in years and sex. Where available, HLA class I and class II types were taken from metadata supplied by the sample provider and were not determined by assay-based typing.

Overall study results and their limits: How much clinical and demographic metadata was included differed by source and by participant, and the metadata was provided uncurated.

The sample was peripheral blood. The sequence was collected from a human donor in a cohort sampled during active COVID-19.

The DNA sequence is as follows: TGTGCCACCAGCAGAGCTGCGGGAATCACCTACAATGAGCAGTTCTTC. It codes for CATSRAAGITYNEQFF. The V gene is TRBV15 and the J gene is TRBJ2-1, with TRBD2 as a weak D call on 6 bases. CDR1 and CDR2 were assigned from the germline V gene (reference sequence) as LNHNV and YYDKDF. Inclusive of the bounding cysteine and phenylalanine, the CDR3 is 16 residues long. Just CDR3 DNA is preserved here, 48 bases in frame from base 1. V and J are truncated by 1 base and 2 bases respectively, leaving an intervening sequence of 12 bases.